This entry concerns a single T cell receptor beta chain. The sample belongs to a study of T cell changes during pregnancy in multiple sclerosis. Profiled with immunoSEQ multiplex PCR; TCRdb holds only in-frame clones, not every one. This table has fewer than 70,000 clones, nearly 90% appearing once. The source of this sequence is a female donor with multiple sclerosis, enrolled in a pregnancy study. Sequenced here: peripheral blood, sampled in the first trimester of pregnancy.

The CDR3 DNA reads TGCGCCAGCAGTCCCGGGACAGGGTCCACTGAAGCTTTCTTT. Its protein is CASSPGTGSTEAFF. J is TRBJ1-1 and V is TRBV5-1; 9 nucleotides line up with TRBD1. From germline, CDR1 is SGHRS and CDR2 YFSETQ. J lost 4 bases, V lost 5 bases, and 6 bases had no gene match. The CDR3 consists of 14 residues.